This TCR beta chain derives from a study of tumor-infiltrating lymphocytes in glioblastoma multiforme. For this clonotype: Mismatch with germline at one junction end may stem from a read error.

Three nested ARM-PCR rounds with V-beta and C-beta primers built TCRB libraries. TCRdb fed the multiplex PCR reads into MiXCR, producing one record per CDR3 protein. The table has about 32,000 distinct CDR3 sequences, roughly 64% seen once; the top ten hold approximately 31%. The clonotype was recovered from a male donor with glioblastoma. Material: brain tumor tissue.

CDR3 in amino acids: CASSELAGPSTHLAKSIQYF. The DNA for the CDR3 is TGTGCCAGCAGTGAACTAGCGGGTCCCTCCACACACTTAGCCAAAAGCATTCAGTACTTC. The chain uses TRBV6-1 and TRBJ2-4; 8 bases line up with TRBD2. The CDR3 consists of 20 residues. The germline V gene has CDR1 MNHNS and CDR2 SASEGT.